This record looks at one TCR beta chain sequence and its context. The antigen is not known. Sequence at one end of the junction differs from germline and may be a read error. This entry comes from a study of cytomegalovirus exposure and HLA in healthy donors. Across the whole study: An earlier analysis found some 100 million unique TCR beta sequences from approximately 190 million T cells. General study findings and limits: It was only CMV serostatus that was available as immune exposure information. In a later analysis, TCR association rates varied by HLA locus: DRB1 most, HLA-C fewest. Later work found most CMV-associated TCR beta chains apparently HLA-restricted.

Per germline, CDR1 SEHNR and CDR2 FQNEAQ (reference sequence). The CDR3 is 11 residues long. It was with 60 Vbeta and 13 Jbeta primers that the PCR ran. Assay: immunoSEQ multiplex PCR; the TCRdb copy retains only in-frame clones and omits some. The sample holds roughly 190,000 clones, around 83% seen once. Material: PBMCs. V usage is TRBV7-9 and J usage is TRBJ2-7; TRBD1 matches 8 bases. This clonotype was sampled from a man in his forties or fifties in good health and CMV-seropositive. DNA of the CDR3: TGTGCCAGCAGCAAGAGGGACAGGCACGCCTTC. Protein product: CASSKRDRHAF.